The 30 T cell receptor beta chains below all came from one sample that was sequenced in a study of T cells after yellow fever vaccination. Each CDR3 protein is one row after TCRdb ran MiXCR on the 5' RACE reads. There are a few hundred thousand distinct CDR3 sequences in the sample; roughly a fifth occur only once, and roughly an eighth lies in the top ten. Sequences were derived from PBMCs, sampled 15 days after the yellow fever booster vaccination. The receptors originated from a man aged 30-40 years who received the YFV17D yellow fever vaccine.

V is TRBV11-2 and J is TRBJ2-7; TRBD1 agrees at 8 bases. Per germline, CDR1 SGHAT and CDR2 FQNNGV. The CDR3 spans 13 residues. V shed 5 bases, J shed 7 bases, and the junction held 7 bases outside the gene matches. CDR3 DNA: TGTGCCAGCAGCACTGGGACAGGCGGGGAGCAGTACTTC. It is translated as CASSTGTGGEQYF.

The chain employs TRBV20-1 and TRBJ1-2; D gene ambiguous. CDR1 and CDR2 from the germline V gene are DFQATT and SNEGSKA (reference sequence). The CDR3 consists of 15 residues. The ends were cut back, 7 bases at V and 6 bases at J, with 24 bases in the middle. CDR3 nucleotide sequence: TGCAGTGTCCCTTTAGGCTTCCTACTAAGGAATGGCTACACCTTC. Translated: CSVPLGFLLRNGYTF.

The sample holds a few counts of this clonotype. The chain couples TRBV5-1 to TRBJ2-5; maybe TRBD1 (6 bases). Germline assignment: CDR1 SGHRS and CDR2 YFSETQ. The CDR3 covers 15 residues. Trimming removed 1 base at V and 2 bases at J, with 12 bases between. Here the CDR3 DNA reads TGCGCCAGCAGCTTGCTCAGGACAGAGCAAGAGACCCAGTACTTC. Its protein product is CASSLLRTEQETQYF.

This clonotype has only a few counts. V usage is TRBV29-1 and J usage is TRBJ2-1; D perhaps matches TRBD2 (6 bases). This CDR3 is 16 amino acids long. Germline CDR1 and CDR2: SQVTM and ANQGSEA. V lost 7 bases and J 5 bases, leaving 24 bases between the germline ends. The CDR3 DNA reads TGCAGCGCCTCATCTGTGTGGCTAGCGCAAAACAATGAGCAGTTCTTC. It encodes CSASSVWLAQNNEQFF.

The chain links TRBV5-1 to TRBJ2-1; 10 bases are shared with TRBD2. This CDR3 has 13 amino acids. Germline values: CDR1 SGHRS, CDR2 YFSETQ. Losses at the gene ends were 3 bases for V and 14 bases for J; bases not matched to a gene: 8. The CDR3 DNA reads TGCGCCAGCAGCTCAGGACTAGCGGAAGAGAAGTTCTTC. Translation gives CASSSGLAEEKFF.

This clonotype appeared a few times. The J gene is TRBJ2-5, the V gene TRBV29-1; the D is unclear. From germline, CDR1 is SQVTM and CDR2 ANQGSEA. V was shortened by 0 bases and J by 0 bases, with 8 bases between the two germline ends. The CDR3 loop spans 14 amino acids. The CDR3 reads CSVEDMANQETQYF. CDR3 in DNA: TGCAGCGTTGAAGATATGGCAAACCAAGAGACCCAGTACTTC.

The genes are TRBV7-3 and TRBJ1-1; D ambiguous. This CDR3 is 16 amino acids long. The germline V gene has CDR1 SGHTA and CDR2 FQGTGA. With 1 base removed from V and 6 bases from J, the gap between germline ends came to 18 bases. CDR3 nucleotides: TGTGCCAGCAGCTTAAGGGGAACAGAAATATTCGCTGAAGCTTTCTTT. Translation gives CASSLRGTEIFAEAFF.

The V gene is TRBV6-5, the J gene TRBJ2-7, with D uncertain. Germline lookup yields CDR1 MNHEY and CDR2 SVGAGI. This CDR3 is built from 13 residues. The ends were cut back, 6 bases at V and 7 bases at J, with 16 bases in the middle. In nucleotides, the CDR3 is TGTGCCAGCAGACCCCGGGCTTTAGGGGAGCAGTACTTC. Its protein product is CASRPRALGEQYF.

This clonotype was counted between two and nine times. The chain joins TRBV20-1 to TRBJ2-1, with D perhaps assigned TRBD1 or TRBD2 (5 bases each). Between the trimmed V and J ends, which lost 4 bases and 9 bases, there was a span of 16 bases. Looked up from germline, CDR1 is DFQATT and CDR2 is SNEGSKA (reference sequence). The CDR3 is 13 amino acids. CDR3 protein: CSATRDPFTEQFF. The CDR3 nucleotides are TGCAGTGCTACCAGGGACCCTTTTACTGAGCAGTTCTTC.

This sequence joins TRBV10-2 and TRBJ2-3; possibly TRBD2 for D (6 bases). The V gene's germline CDR1 is WSHSY and CDR2 SAAADI. V lost 6 bases and J lost 1, with 14 bases in between. The CDR3 spans 15 residues. Here the CDR3 reads CASSGGTGGTDTQYF. The CDR3 nucleotides are TGCGCCAGCAGCGGCGGGACGGGAGGCACAGATACGCAGTATTTT.

The rearrangement uses TRBV15 and TRBJ1-4; D possibly corresponds to TRBD1 (6 bases). The CDR3 spans 14 residues. CDR1 LNHNV and CDR2 YYDKDF come from the germline V gene (reference sequence). The V end was cut by 7 bases, the J end by 6 bases, with 15 bases between. CDR3 DNA: TGTGCCACCAACCGAGGGGGGGCGCATGAAAAACTGTTTTTT. The encoded protein is CATNRGGAHEKLFF. Looking up the rest from reference TRBV15 and TRBJ1-4 gives the full variable domain: DAMVIQNPRYQVTQFGKPVTLSCSQTLNHNVMYWYQQKSSQAPKLLFHYYDKDFNNEADTPDNFQSRRPNTSFCFLDIRSPGLGDTAMYLCATNRGGAHEKLFFGSGTQLSVL.

This sequence joins TRBV5-1 and TRBJ1-2; D not resolved. Germline V lookup: CDR1 SGHRS, CDR2 YFSETQ. CDR3 length: 13 amino acids. V lost 0 bases, J lost 8 bases, and 11 bases lay in between. The CDR3: CASSLGPEEGYTF. The CDR3 nucleotides are TGCGCCAGCAGCTTGGGCCCCGAGGAGGGCTACACCTTC.

This clonotype was found a few times. The rearrangement links TRBV7-8 to TRBJ2-7; tentative D call: TRBD1 (6 bases). From germline, CDR1 is SGHVS and CDR2 FQNEAQ. The CDR3 contains 16 residues. V dropped 1 base and J dropped 0 bases, with 13 bases sitting between them. The CDR3 region is CASSLDFRGYSYEQYF. CDR3 nucleotide sequence: TGTGCCAGCAGCTTAGATTTCAGGGGCTACTCCTACGAGCAGTACTTC.

This clonotype was found a few times. This sequence joins TRBV6-1 and TRBJ2-1, with 11 nucleotides matching TRBD2. The V gene end was trimmed by 6 bases and the J gene end by 1 base; junction bases not matched to a gene: 8. Looked up from germline, CDR1 is MNHNS and CDR2 is SASEGT. CDR3 length equals 17 residues. The CDR3 reads CASRAGLAAPSYNEQFF. The CDR3 region has the DNA TGTGCCAGCAGGGCGGGACTAGCGGCACCATCCTACAATGAGCAGTTCTTC.

This clonotype turned up a few times. The CDR3 DNA is TGTGCCAGCAGAAGGGACAGTAAAAAACTAGTGGAGCAGTTCTTC. Its translation is CASRRDSKKLVEQFF. This chain uses TRBV28 with TRBJ2-1; 7 nucleotides match TRBD1. Germline values: CDR1 MDHEN, CDR2 SYDVKM. J was trimmed by 10 bases and V by 6 bases; bases with no gene match: 15. This CDR3 is 15 amino acids long.

This clonotype has only a few counts. The V and J genes are TRBV20-1 and TRBJ2-2, with 12 bases that match TRBD2. This CDR3 contains 14 residues. Germline trimming cut 5 bases from V and 5 bases from J; bases unmatched to any gene: 3. Germline CDR1 reads DFQATT; CDR2 reads SNEGSKA (reference sequence). CDR3 region: CSASGTSGTGELFF. The CDR3 coding sequence is TGCAGTGCTTCCGGGACTAGCGGGACCGGGGAGCTGTTTTTT.

The gene calls are TRBV6-6 and TRBJ2-3, with 9 nucleotides matching TRBD2. Germline values: CDR1 MNHNY, CDR2 SVGAGI (reference sequence). This CDR3 has 13 residues. V was clipped by 7 bases and J by 4 bases; unmatched bases: 3. The CDR3 protein is CASKAGGSDTQYF. The CDR3 DNA is TGTGCCAGCAAGGCGGGAGGGTCAGATACGCAGTATTTT.

CDR3 bases: TGTGCCAGCAGCTCCCCCCCAGCGTTGGAAGAGACCCAGTACTTC. Its protein is CASSSPPALEETQYF. The rearrangement links TRBV6-2 or TRBV6-3 to TRBJ2-5, with no clear D. The CDR3 is 15 residues long. V was pared by 6 bases and J by 3 bases, with 17 bases between. Per the germline V gene, CDR1 is MNHEY and CDR2 is SVGEGT.

This clonotype turned up a few times. The chain employs TRBV5-1 and TRBJ2-2; no definite D call. Germline CDR1 reads SGHRS; CDR2 reads YFSETQ. The CDR3 length is 16 residues. V was cut by 6 bases and J by 0 bases, with 15 bases left in between. This chain's CDR3 is CASMIPGGTNTGELFF. The CDR3, as DNA: TGCGCCAGCATGATCCCTGGCGGAACGAACACCGGGGAGCTGTTTTTT.

This clonotype was observed a handful of times. DNA for the CDR3: TGCAGCGTTGTTGGGGGCTCTGGGGCCAACGTCCTGACTTTC. Residues: CSVVGGSGANVLTF. J is TRBJ2-6 and V is TRBV29-1; D possibly uses TRBD1 or TRBD2 (5 bases each). The CDR3 has 14 amino acids. Germline V CDR1 and CDR2: SQVTM, ANQGSEA. V lost 4 bases and J 0 bases, leaving 7 bases between the germline ends.

This chain connects TRBV28 to TRBJ2-2; 7 bases agree with TRBD2. Germline CDR1 reads MDHEN; CDR2 reads SYDVKM. The CDR3 runs to 17 residues. Trimming took 1 base from V and 4 from J; bases not matched to a gene: 9. CDR3 DNA: TGTGCCAGCAGTTTATCGGGGCTAGCGGAGTTCACCGGGGAGCTGTTTTTT. Translation: CASSLSGLAEFTGELFF.

CDR3 residues: CASSYSIGTRRGETQYF. The CDR3 DNA reads as TGTGCCAGCAGTTACTCGATCGGGACTAGGAGGGGAGAGACCCAGTACTTC. The chain couples TRBV6-5 to TRBJ2-5; 8 bases are a match to TRBD2. With V trimmed by 0 bases and J by 4 bases, 10 bases remained unmatched. The CDR3 is 17 residues long. In germline, CDR1 is MNHEY, CDR2 SVGAGI.

The genes are TRBV7-2 and TRBJ2-5; 7 nucleotides align to TRBD1. Trimming at V came to 1 base and at J to 1 base, leaving 9 bases not matched to a gene. The CDR3 is 17 residues long. Germline CDR1 SGHTA, CDR2 FQGNSA. Here the CDR3 reads CASSLGQDRSLQETQYF. The CDR3 DNA follows: TGTGCCAGCAGCTTAGGCCAGGACAGGTCCCTCCAAGAGACCCAGTACTTC.

The gene calls are TRBV20-1 and TRBJ2-3; D is unclear. The CDR3 has 13 amino acids. In germline, CDR1 is DFQATT, CDR2 SNEGSKA (reference sequence). V gave up 5 bases and J gave up 10 bases, with 19 bases separating them. The CDR3 region is CSALPPVSRAQYF. The CDR3 DNA is TGCAGTGCTTTACCCCCGGTCTCAAGGGCGCAGTATTTT.

The chain links TRBV5-5 to TRBJ1-4; 7 bases are shared with TRBD1. Germline V lookup: CDR1 SGHKS, CDR2 YYEKEE (reference sequence). The length of the CDR3 is 14 residues. The V segment lost 4 bases and the J segment 5 bases; nucleotides outside the gene matches: 5. In nucleotides, the CDR3 is TGTGCCAGCAGCCCCCGGGACAGCAATGAAAAACTGTTTTTT. Encoded protein: CASSPRDSNEKLFF.

This sequence joins TRBV20-1 and TRBJ2-1; the match to TRBD1 covers 12 bases. V was pared by 2 bases and J by 10 bases, with 6 bases of the junction left unmatched. CDR1 is DFQATT and CDR2 is SNEGSKA in the germline V gene (reference sequence). There are 14 residues in the CDR3. This CDR3 is CSARSGQGAREQFF. CDR3 in DNA: TGCAGTGCTAGATCGGGACAGGGGGCAAGGGAGCAGTTCTTC.

The chain joins TRBV27 to TRBJ2-3; D is uncertain. CDR3 length: 12 residues. From germline, CDR1 is MNHEY and CDR2 SMNVEV (reference sequence). Trimming took off 5 bases at V and 6 bases at J, with 9 bases between the two ends. For the CDR3, the DNA is TGTGCCAGCAGTCAACTAAGGGATACGCAGTATTTT. Residues: CASSQLRDTQYF.

This clonotype was observed a handful of times. V gene TRBV7-2 combines with J gene TRBJ2-1; 13 positions match TRBD2. Germline trimming cut 5 bases from V and 9 bases from J; bases unmatched to any gene: 4. This CDR3 is built from 14 residues. The germline V gene encodes CDR1 SGHTA and CDR2 FQGNSA. The CDR3 sequence is CASSLRTSGSEQFF. CDR3 nucleotides: TGTGCCAGCAGCCTACGGACTAGCGGGAGTGAGCAGTTCTTC.

This clonotype was seen a few times. This sequence joins TRBV4-2 and TRBJ2-5, with D unclear. The V and J ends lost 0 bases and 4 bases respectively, with 15 bases between them. The CDR3 is made up of 16 amino acids. CDR1 and CDR2 from the germline V gene are LGHNA and YNFKEQ. Written as DNA, the CDR3 is TGTGCCAGCAGCCAAGATCTGGCAACTTATGGAGAGACCCAGTACTTC. This codes for CASSQDLATYGETQYF.

This clonotype came up a few times. This chain links TRBV7-9 with TRBJ1-2; the D is unclear. This CDR3 has 13 residues. V was clipped by 4 bases and J by 4 bases, with 10 bases between them. Germline CDR1 and CDR2: SEHNR and FQNEAQ (reference sequence). The DNA for the CDR3 is TGTGCCAGCAGCTCCGGACGGAGCTATGGCTACACCTTC. This translates into CASSSGRSYGYTF.